This passage covers 27 T cell receptor beta chains from one sample sequenced in a study of blood T cell repertoires in COVID-19. Assay used: immunoSEQ multiplex PCR; TCRdb lists only in-frame clones, some missing. The sample contains some 360,000 clones, approximately 90% of which appear only once. Sequences were obtained from peripheral blood. The receptors originated from an older woman with COVID-19, enrolled during active disease.

This rearrangement joins TRBV27 to TRBJ2-3; D gene uncertain. Germline loops: CDR1 MNHEY, CDR2 SMNVEV (reference sequence). CDR3 length: 14 amino acids. V was cut by 1 base and J by 4 bases, with 9 bases left in between. CDR3 sequence: CASSLFPLPDTQYF. The CDR3 coding sequence is TGTGCCAGCAGTTTATTCCCTCTCCCAGATACGCAGTATTTT.

The V and J genes are TRBV2 and TRBJ2-5; maybe TRBD2 (6 bases). Trimming took off 6 bases at V and 9 bases at J, with 23 bases between the two ends. The CDR3 has 15 amino acids. CDR1 is SNHLY and CDR2 is FYNNEI in the germline V gene. The CDR3 here is CASRAHVQGLGAQYF. The CDR3, as DNA: TGTGCCAGCAGGGCCCACGTTCAGGGACTGGGCGCCCAGTACTTC.

This clone was seen a few times. The J gene is TRBJ1-2, the V gene TRBV19; no clear D. The CDR3 totals 15 residues. Trimming stripped 3 bases from V and 4 bases from J, with 15 bases between. CDR1 is LNHDA and CDR2 is SQIVND in the germline V gene (reference sequence). CDR3 sequence reads: CASSIPGQPIYGYTF. The CDR3 nucleotides are TGTGCCAGTAGTATCCCAGGCCAACCGATCTATGGCTACACCTTC.

This chain uses TRBV6-2 or TRBV6-3 with TRBJ2-2; TRBD2 agrees at 10 bases. The CDR3 is 17 residues long. Germline CDR1 and CDR2: MNHEY and SVGEGT. Germline trimming cut 3 bases from V and 0 bases from J; bases unmatched to any gene: 4. The chain's CDR3 is CASSYTSGVPNTGELFF. The CDR3 DNA sequence: TGTGCCAGCAGTTATACTAGCGGGGTCCCGAACACCGGGGAGCTGTTTTTT.

The V and J genes are TRBV4-2 and TRBJ1-6; a possible D gene is TRBD1 (6 bases). Trimming removed 1 base from V and 3 bases from J, with 16 bases in between. Germline V gene data show CDR1 as LGHNA and CDR2 as YNFKEQ. The CDR3 runs 18 residues. CDR3 loop: CASSQVFTPGVYNSPLHF. In DNA, the CDR3 is TGTGCCAGCAGCCAAGTGTTCACTCCAGGGGTCTATAATTCACCCCTCCACTTT.

This clone was counted a single time. The chain has TRBV19 and TRBJ2-1, with a weak D call TRBD2 (7 bases). Per germline, CDR1 LNHDA and CDR2 SQIVND (reference sequence). This CDR3 spans 16 amino acids. Trimming shortened V by 6 bases and J by 0 bases, and 15 bases separated the two germline ends. CDR3 in amino acids: CASSGGGGVSYNEQFF. In DNA form, the CDR3 reads TGTGCCAGTAGCGGGGGCGGGGGTGTCTCCTACAATGAGCAGTTCTTC.

The rearrangement uses TRBV7-2 and TRBJ1-1; D uncertain. The CDR3 totals 14 residues. CDR1 is SGHTA, CDR2 FQGNSA, per germline. The V and J ends lost 9 bases and 4 bases respectively, with 18 bases between them. CDR3 bases: TGTGCCAGGCTGGGAGGCCCTGGCGGCACTGAAGCTTTCTTT. As protein: CARLGGPGGTEAFF.

J is TRBJ1-4 and V is TRBV28; possibly TRBD1 for D (6 bases). The CDR3 runs 14 residues. Trimming shortened V by 8 bases and J by 3 bases, and 13 bases separated the two germline ends. CDR1 MDHEN and CDR2 SYDVKM come from the germline V gene. CDR3 amino acids: CASRQESANEKLFF. CDR3 nucleotides: TGTGCCAGCCGACAGGAGTCGGCTAATGAAAAACTGTTTTTT.

The V and J genes are TRBV28 and TRBJ1-1, with 12 nucleotides matching TRBD1. CDR1 is MDHEN, CDR2 SYDVKM, per germline. This CDR3 is built from 15 residues. V was pared by 11 bases and J by 4 bases, with 11 bases of the junction left unmatched. CDR3 in DNA: TGTGCCGGGCCGGGACAGGGGGCAAAGGGCACTGAAGCTTTCTTT. As protein: CAGPGQGAKGTEAFF. Together with reference TRBV28 and TRBJ1-1, the CDR3 gives the full variable domain: DVKVTQSSRYLVKRTGEKVFLECVQDMDHENMFWYRQDPGLGLRLIYFSYDVKMKEKGDIPEGYSVSREKKERFSLILESASTNQTSMYLCAGPGQGAKGTEAFFGQGTRLTVV.

Only one count was recorded for this clone. The chain uses TRBV3-1 (or the pseudogene TRBV3-2) and TRBJ2-1, with D possibly TRBD2 on 5 matching bases. CDR1 is LGHDT, CDR2 YNNKEL, per germline (reference sequence). V was trimmed by 0 bases and J by 5 bases, leaving 14 bases between them. This CDR3 comprises 16 residues. As DNA, the CDR3 is TGTGCCAGCAGCCAAGATTATTGGTCAGCGGACAATGAGCAGTTCTTC. Translated: CASSQDYWSADNEQFF.

The chain combines TRBV19 with TRBJ1-2; TRBD1 might be the D (5 bases). CDR3 size: 13 residues. From germline, CDR1 is LNHDA and CDR2 SQIVND (reference sequence). Trimming stripped 3 bases from V and 8 bases from J, with 13 bases between. This CDR3 is CASSMEGLRGYTF. DNA for the CDR3: TGTGCCAGTAGTATGGAGGGACTCCGCGGCTACACCTTC.

V usage is TRBV5-1 and J usage is TRBJ1-2; D may be TRBD1 (6 bases). The CDR3 contains 17 residues. V lost 0 bases and J lost 0, with 15 bases in between. Germline CDR1 reads SGHRS; CDR2 reads YFSETQ. CDR3 nucleotide sequence: TGCGCCAGCAGCTTGGAAGAAGACAGGTCCACTAACTATGGCTACACCTTC. It is translated as CASSLEEDRSTNYGYTF.

This chain connects TRBV5-1 to TRBJ2-7; TRBD1 might be the D (6 bases). V was clipped by 7 bases and J by 3 bases, with 23 bases between them. Germline CDR1 and CDR2: SGHRS and YFSETQ. The CDR3 sequence is 16 residues long. The chain's CDR3 is CASFPDPGVKLYEQYF. CDR3 sequence (DNA): TGCGCCAGCTTTCCGGACCCAGGGGTCAAACTCTACGAGCAGTACTTC.

In DNA, the CDR3 is TGTGCCAGCAGACAGGGCGACGAGCAGTACTTC. Encoded protein: CASRQGDEQYF. The chain has TRBV5-4 and TRBJ2-7, with D perhaps TRBD1 (6 bases). The germline CDR1 and CDR2 sequences are SGHNT and YYREEE (reference sequence). The CDR3 totals 11 residues. Trimming left V 5 bases short and J 5 bases short, with 8 bases between. The whole variable domain, remainder taken from reference TRBV5-4 and TRBJ2-7, is ETGVTQSPTHLIKTRGQQVTLRCSSQSGHNTVSWYQQALGQGPQFIFQYYREEENGRGNFPPRFSGLQFPNYSSELNVNALELDDSALYLCASRQGDEQYFGPGTRLTVT.

The CDR3 region is CASSSSPGTEAFF. CDR3 coding DNA: TGTGCCAGCAGTTCAAGCCCGGGCACTGAAGCTTTCTTT. This chain joins TRBV7-9 and TRBJ1-1, with D unclear. The CDR3 has 13 residues. V dropped 6 bases and J dropped 4 bases, with 12 bases sitting between them. Per germline, CDR1 SEHNR and CDR2 FQNEAQ (reference sequence).

V and J are TRBV5-1 and TRBJ1-2; possibly TRBD1 for D (5 bases). This CDR3 comprises 14 residues. CDR1 is SGHRS and CDR2 is YFSETQ in the germline V gene. Trimming stripped 5 bases from V and 0 bases from J, with 11 bases between. The CDR3 loop reads CASSFTGANYGYTF. The CDR3 coding sequence is TGCGCCAGCAGTTTTACAGGAGCTAACTATGGCTACACCTTC.

The V gene is TRBV28, the J gene TRBJ2-1; possibly TRBD2 for D (6 bases). This CDR3 comprises 15 residues. V lost 5 bases and J 0 bases, leaving 11 bases between the germline ends. CDR1 and CDR2 (germline): MDHEN, SYDVKM. CDR3: CASSHDGSSYNEQFF. The CDR3 nucleotides are TGTGCCAGCAGTCATGACGGGAGCTCCTACAATGAGCAGTTCTTC.

This clone came up a few times. This chain uses TRBV11-2 with TRBJ2-5; 8 nucleotides align to TRBD1. CDR3 length: 16 amino acids. The V and J ends lost 1 base and 2 bases, in that order; junction bases with no gene match: 6. The germline V gene has CDR1 SGHAT and CDR2 FQNNGV. CDR3 in DNA: TGTGCCAGCAGCTTAGGGTCAGGGGGCCTACAAGAGACCCAGTACTTC. Translating it yields CASSLGSGGLQETQYF.

This sequence joins TRBV3-1 (or the pseudogene TRBV3-2) and TRBJ1-2; maybe TRBD1 (5 bases). The V end was cut by 3 bases, the J end by 1 base, with 9 bases between. Germline CDR1 and CDR2: LGHDT and YNNKEL (reference sequence). The CDR3 is 14 amino acids. CDR3: CASSHRALNYGYTF. The CDR3 DNA sequence: TGTGCCAGCAGCCACAGGGCCCTTAACTATGGCTACACCTTC.

CDR3 residues: CATSRDLHNEQFF. Written as DNA, the CDR3 is TGTGCCACCAGCAGAGACCTACACAATGAGCAGTTCTTC. The chain joins TRBV15 to TRBJ2-1; D gene ambiguous. The V end lost 0 bases, the J end lost 5 bases, and 5 bases lay between the germline ends. CDR3 size: 13 residues. CDR1 and CDR2 (germline): LNHNV, YYDKDF (reference sequence).

This clone has just a few counts. J is TRBJ1-1 and V is TRBV19; possible D gene TRBD1, 6 bases. There are 12 residues in the CDR3. The germline V gene has CDR1 LNHDA and CDR2 SQIVND (reference sequence). With 6 bases removed from V and 4 bases from J, the gap between germline ends came to 9 bases. DNA of the CDR3: TGTGCCAGTAGGGACAGCTCCACTGAAGCTTTCTTT. This translates into CASRDSSTEAFF.

The J gene is TRBJ1-1, the V gene TRBV11-2; 11 nucleotides match TRBD1. The CDR3 is 16 residues long. The V segment lost 5 bases and the J segment 3 bases; nucleotides outside the gene matches: 8. CDR1 is SGHAT, CDR2 FQNNGV, per germline. The CDR3 spells CASSKRPGQGDTEAFF. The CDR3, as DNA: TGTGCCAGCAGCAAAAGACCGGGACAGGGGGACACTGAAGCTTTCTTT.

V and J are TRBV4-2 and TRBJ1-1, with D perhaps TRBD1 (5 bases). The germline V and J ends were trimmed by 4 bases and 4 bases, with 16 bases remaining between them. The CDR3 is made up of 15 amino acids. In germline, CDR1 is LGHNA, CDR2 YNFKEQ. The CDR3 coding sequence is TGTGCCAGCAGCCTTAACCAGGGTGGCGGCACTGAAGCTTTCTTT. Translated: CASSLNQGGGTEAFF.

The gene calls are TRBV7-9 and TRBJ1-2; D unclear. The CDR3 has 12 residues. Germline V gives CDR1 SEHNR, CDR2 FQNEAQ (reference sequence). V lost 5 bases to trimming and J lost 5 bases, with 9 bases between them. CDR3 bases: TGTGCCAGCAGCCCCAGCGGATATGGCTACACCTTC. Its translation is CASSPSGYGYTF.

V usage is TRBV19 and J usage is TRBJ1-2; D might be TRBD1 (6 bases). Germline CDR1 is LNHDA and CDR2 is SQIVND (reference sequence). The CDR3 spans 17 residues. V lost 5 bases, J lost 8 bases, and 27 bases lay in between. The CDR3 nucleotides are TGTGCCAGTAGTTCCGGGACAATTTCGGGCGGCCTATGGGGCTACACCTTC. Its protein is CASSSGTISGGLWGYTF.

The rearrangement uses TRBV7-3 and TRBJ1-1; no definite D call. This CDR3 contains 13 residues. Trimming left V 2 bases short and J 3 bases short, with 7 bases between. Germline V gene sequence: CDR1 SGHTA, CDR2 FQGTGA. In nucleotides, the CDR3 is TGTGCCAGCAGCTTAGGGCAGTACACTGAAGCTTTCTTT. This gives the protein CASSLGQYTEAFF. Supplemented by reference TRBV7-3 and TRBJ1-1, the full variable domain reads GAGVSQTPSNKVTEKGKYVELRCDPISGHTALYWYRQSLGQGPEFLIYFQGTGAADDSGLPNDRFFAVRPEGSVSTLKIQRTERGDSAVYLCASSLGQYTEAFFGQGTRLTVV.

This clone has just one count. The rearrangement joins TRBV18 to TRBJ1-5; D is perhaps TRBD1 (6 bases). Trimming stripped 3 bases from V and 3 bases from J, with 12 bases between. The CDR3 contains 15 residues. Germline CDR1 KGHSH, CDR2 LQKENI. The CDR3 DNA sequence: TGTGCCAGCTCACCGGGGGGGGCCCCCAATCAGCCCCAGCATTTT. Protein sequence: CASSPGGAPNQPQHF.